This entry lists 20 T cell receptor beta chains sequenced from one sample in a study of tumor-infiltrating lymphocytes in primary liver carcinoma. Total RNA (approximately 500 ng) served as template for TCR beta cDNA synthesis primed by a constant-region primer. Construction of TCR beta libraries relied on three successive nested multiplex PCR rounds employing slightly modified ARM-PCR. A C-beta reverse primer and TRBV1-TRBV30 forward primers served in each of the first two PCR rounds, at approximately 10 cycles apiece. Each CDR3 protein is one row after TCRdb ran MiXCR on the multiplex PCR reads. This sample has some 95,000 distinct CDR3 sequences, with less than 70% found just once. The study co-extracted DNA and RNA from approximately 20-30 mg of unsorted bulk tissue. Sequencing was performed on tumor-adjacent normal liver tissue. Source of these receptors: a man between 35 and 55 years old with primary liver carcinoma and hepatitis B virus infection.

This clonotype was detected once. Compared with germline, one end of the junction differs, possibly owing to a read error. V and J are TRBV11-2 and TRBJ2-2, with a weak D call TRBD2 (5 bases). This CDR3 comprises 17 residues. Looked up from germline, CDR1 is SGHAT and CDR2 is FQNNGV. CDR3 region: CASSFDRDRVGTGEQFF. Here the CDR3 DNA reads TGTGCCAGCAGCTTTGATCGGGATAGGGTAGGCACCGGGGAGCAGTTTTTT.

The rearrangement uses TRBV11-2 and TRBJ2-7; D is unclear. Germline V gene lookup returns CDR1 SGHAT and CDR2 FQNNGV. The V end was cut by 5 bases, the J end by 7 bases, with 9 bases between. The CDR3 length is 11 residues. DNA for the CDR3: TGTGCCAGCAGCACGACAATTGAGCAGTACTTC. Encoded protein: CASSTTIEQYF.

With respect to this clonotype: One end of the junction does not line up with germline, which may come from a read error. The chain is built from TRBV11-2 and TRBJ2-7, with TRBD2 as a possible D gene (5 bases). Looked up from germline, CDR1 is SGHAT and CDR2 is FQNNGV. The CDR3 is 14 residues long. The CDR3 protein is CASGSTDTAYEQYF. CDR3 sequence (DNA): TGCGCCAGCGGCTCAACTGACACTGCTTACGAGCAGTACTTC.

Comment on this clonotype: Given a much more abundant clone one base away, this may be a read error. This chain connects TRBV10-3 to TRBJ2-6, with 8 bases fitting TRBD2. Germline V gives CDR1 ENHRY, CDR2 SYGVKD. The V segment lost 6 bases and the J segment 0 bases; nucleotides outside the gene matches: 16. The CDR3 length is 20 residues. The CDR3 coding sequence is TGTGCCATCAGCCAAGACAACACGGGGGGGGGGAGCTCTGGGGCCAACGTCCTGACTTTC. This translates into CAISQDNTGGGSSGANVLTF.

The CDR3 loop is CASQDSLQPQHF. The CDR3 DNA reads TGTGCCAGCCAAGATTCTCTTCAGCCCCAGCATTTT. J is TRBJ1-5 and V is TRBV4-2; D remains ambiguous. Per germline, CDR1 LGHNA and CDR2 YNFKEQ. CDR3 length: 12 residues. Trimming took 8 bases from V and 6 from J, leaving 11 bases between them.

About this clonotype itself: This may come from a read error, since a much larger clone is one base off. The chain has TRBV6-2 or TRBV6-3 and TRBJ2-7; 10 nucleotides match TRBD2. The CDR3 is 15 amino acids. CDR1 and CDR2 (germline): MNHEY, SVGEGT. The ends lost 7 bases at V and 3 bases at J; junction bases unmatched: 9. The CDR3, as DNA: TGTGCCAGCACCCAAGCTAGCGGGAGTATCTACGAGCAGTACTTC. Translated, it gives CASTQASGSIYEQYF.

CDR3 in DNA: TGTGCCAGCAGCGTACAGCCGTCTGTTGTCTCGGATGAGCAGTTCTTC. As protein: CASSVQPSVVSDEQFF. V and J are TRBV9 and TRBJ2-1; D is ambiguous. Germline lookup yields CDR1 SGDLS and CDR2 YYNGEE. The ends were cut back, 1 base at V and 8 bases at J, with 19 bases in the middle. The CDR3 runs 16 residues.

To note about this clonotype: At one boundary the junction diverges from the germline segment, which might be a read error. This rearrangement joins TRBV18 to TRBJ2-3, with 8 positions matching TRBD2. Per germline, CDR1 KGHSH and CDR2 LQKENI. The CDR3 contains 16 residues. CDR3 loop: CASSPSTGTRADRQYF. The CDR3 bases are TGTGCCAGCTCACCTTCGACCGGGACTAGAGCCGATAGGCAGTATTTT.

As to this clonotype: Its ends do not fully match the called genes, so a read error is possible. This chain connects TRBV11-2 to TRBJ2-1; 12 bases align to TRBD2. Germline V gives CDR1 SGHAT, CDR2 FQNNGV. This CDR3 contains 18 residues. This chain's CDR3 is CAFSFPRLAGEPYNEQLF. The CDR3, as DNA: TGTGCCTTCAGCTTTCCTCGACTAGCGGGAGAACCCTACAATGAGCAGCTCTTC.

The V and J genes are TRBV28 and TRBJ2-1; TRBD2 is a possible D gene (6 bases). The CDR3 is 12 residues long. The ends were cut back, 5 bases at V and 6 bases at J, with 8 bases in the middle. Per germline, CDR1 MDHEN and CDR2 SYDVKM. The CDR3 DNA is TGTGCCAGCAGTGTGGGGGGCAATGAGCAGTTCTTC. This gives the protein CASSVGGNEQFF.

A remark on this clonotype: A much larger clone differs from this one at a single base, so this may be a read error. V and J are TRBV13 and TRBJ2-5; no reliable D call. CDR3 length equals 13 residues. Germline V gene sequence: CDR1 PRHDT, CDR2 FYEKMQ (reference sequence). CDR3: CASSRPPQETRYF. CDR3 DNA sequence: TGTGCCAGCAGCCGACCCCCTCAAGAGACCCGGTACTTC.

V is TRBV6-5 and J is TRBJ2-7, with no clear D. CDR3 length equals 14 residues. Germline loops: CDR1 MNHEY, CDR2 SVGAGI. Trimming shortened V by 5 bases and J by 7 bases, and 18 bases separated the two germline ends. The CDR3 is CASSHGPEQREQYF. Written as DNA, the CDR3 is TGTGCCAGCAGTCACGGCCCGGAACAGAGGGAGCAGTACTTC.

Details on this clonotype: This may arise from a read error, as a much more abundant clone is one base away. As the CDR3 is not closed by the conserved phenylalanine or tryptophan, this likely results from a read error. The V call is TRBV30, the J call TRBJ1-1; perhaps TRBD1 as D (5 bases). The length of the CDR3 is 12 residues. With 0 bases removed from V and 6 bases from J, the gap between germline ends came to 8 bases. CDR1 and CDR2 (germline): GTSNPN, SVGIG (reference sequence). CDR3 DNA sequence: TGTGCCTGGAGTGTACTGGGACCTGAAGCTTTCCTT. Translated, it gives CAWSVLGPEAFL.

The chain combines TRBV2 with TRBJ2-7; D is ambiguous. V was shortened by 0 bases and J by 2 bases, with 14 bases between the two germline ends. The CDR3 contains 16 residues. CDR1 is SNHLY, CDR2 FYNNEI, per germline. The CDR3 loop reads CASSEALLAAPYEQYF. The DNA for the CDR3 is TGTGCCAGCAGTGAAGCCCTCCTTGCAGCCCCCTACGAGCAGTACTTC.

With regard to this clonotype: The germline gene is not matched at one end of the junction; a read error may be the cause. The V gene is TRBV5-5, the J gene TRBJ1-2; D not certain. The CDR3 loop spans 14 amino acids. The V gene's germline CDR1 is SGHKS and CDR2 YYEKEE (reference sequence). DNA for the CDR3: TGTGCCAGCAGCTTGGAAGGCGCGAACTATACCTACATCTTC. Encoded protein: CASSLEGANYTYIF.

A word on this clonotype: No conserved phenylalanine or tryptophan is present at the end of the CDR3, so a read error is the likely explanation. The V and J genes are TRBV11-2 and TRBJ2-2, with D perhaps matching TRBD2 (6 bases). The length of the CDR3 is 14 residues. Germline assignment: CDR1 SGHAT and CDR2 FQNNGV. The CDR3 DNA reads as TGTCCCAGCAGCCGCGGGCGGGACGCCGGGGAGCTGTTTCTT. The encoded protein is CPSSRGRDAGELFL.

This clonotype was counted a few times. Mismatch with germline at one junction end may stem from a read error. V and J are TRBV12-3 or TRBV12-4 and TRBJ2-2, with TRBD2 matching over 16 bases. The CDR3 length is 17 residues. CDR3 sequence (DNA): TGTGCCAGCGGGGGACTAGCGGGAGGGCCGGGCACCAGGGAGCTGTTTTTT. This gives the protein CASGGLAGGPGTRELFF.

On this clonotype itself: A much larger clone lies one base from this, so it may be a read error. The chain joins TRBV7-8 to TRBJ1-2, with a possible D match to TRBD1 (5 bases). Germline V gene sequence: CDR1 SGHVS, CDR2 FQNEAQ. The CDR3 has 14 residues. CDR3 DNA sequence: TGTACCAGCAGCTCGGGACCGCTTGACTATGGCTACACCTTC. Residues: CTSSSGPLDYGYTF.

The chain joins TRBV20-1 to TRBJ2-7; 7 nucleotides line up with TRBD2. CDR3 length: 14 amino acids. The V and J ends lost 0 bases and 3 bases, in that order; junction bases with no gene match: 5. The germline CDR1 and CDR2 sequences are DFQATT and SNEGSKA (reference sequence). The CDR3 protein is CSARDLAEDYEQYF. The CDR3 DNA follows: TGCAGTGCTAGAGATCTAGCGGAGGACTACGAGCAGTACTTC.

This clonotype has only a few counts. A much larger clonotype is one base distant, so this may be a read error. The rearrangement links TRBV6-5 to TRBJ2-1; 8 bases agree with TRBD1. Germline V gene lookup returns CDR1 MNHEY and CDR2 SVGAGI. The CDR3 spans 13 residues. Unmatched junction bases numbered 8, after V lost 7 bases and J lost 9 bases. CDR3 sequence: CASKTGGHSEQFF. Written as DNA, the CDR3 is TGTGCCAGCAAAACAGGGGGGCACAGTGAGCAGTTCTTC.